This T cell receptor (beta chain) is drawn from a study of memory CD4+ T cells and cytomegalovirus serostatus. Study outcomes and limitations: CD4+ memory repertoires contained about two fifths of the roughly 150 reported CMV TCRbeta sequences. The CMV-associated TCR signature appears largely within the CD4+ memory repertoire.

V gave up 0 bases and J gave up 7 bases, with 13 bases separating them. The CDR3 runs 14 residues. Germline V CDR1 and CDR2: SGHRS, YFSETQ. How the authors handled the data: Out-of-frame sequences were removed, leaving 2 million to 2.5 million distinct TCRbeta sequences. Some clones are missing from TCRdb's copy, which holds only in-frame ones; the method was immunoSEQ multiplex PCR. For V, J and clone size, that table is used; D and trimming come from the DNA. The sample contains tens of thousands of clones, around 80% of which appear only once. The sort gate was single viable CD3+CD4+CD8-CD45RO+ cells for memory CD4+ T cells. CD4+ T cells were isolated by positive magnetic selection. With regard to this clone: Its antigen is undetermined.

The specimen was memory CD4+ T cells from blood. This receptor was identified in an adult in good health and CMV-seronegative. The rearrangement joins TRBV5-1 to TRBJ1-1; possible D gene TRBD1, 6 bases. For the CDR3, the DNA is TGCGCCAGCAGCTTGGAAGCTACGACAGGTGAAGCTTTCTTT. Its protein is CASSLEATTGEAFF. The variable domain in full, with the rest retrieved from reference TRBV5-1 and TRBJ1-1, is KAGVTQTPRYLIKTRGQQVTLSCSPISGHRSVSWYQQTPGQGLQFLFEYFSETQRNKGNFPGRFSGRQFSNSRSEMNVSTLELGDSALYLCASSLEATTGEAFFGQGTRLTVV.